Given below is one TCR beta chain in context. In the authors' workflow: The assay estimated nucleated cells by amplifying reference gene primers. Assay used: immunoSEQ multiplex PCR; TCRdb lists only in-frame clones, some missing. That table furnishes V, J and clone size, whereas the DNA furnished D and trimming. The sample has 150,000 to 180,000 clones; around three quarters are singletons. Germline V gene sequence: CDR1 MNHNS, CDR2 SASEGT. The CDR3 length is 15 residues. Trimming took 2 bases from V and 5 from J, leaving 12 bases between them. These data originate in a study of blood T cell repertoires in COVID-19.

This receptor was identified in an older man with acute or convalescent COVID-19. The sequenced sample was peripheral blood. The chain is built from TRBV6-1 and TRBJ2-2, with unresolved D. This chain's CDR3 is CASSERTRATGELFF. Written as DNA, the CDR3 is TGTGCCAGCAGTGAACGAACCCGAGCTACCGGGGAGCTGTTTTTT.